This T cell receptor beta chain was identified in a study of blood T cell repertoires in COVID-19 (dated by TCRdb to the early 2020s). At the level of the whole study: Samples from collaborators originated in the United States, Italy and Spain and spanned both the acute and convalescent phases of COVID-19. Deeply sampled blood TCRbeta repertoires from subjects exposed to, actively infected with, or recovered from COVID-19 were included in the dataset. Samples came from the ongoing ImmuneRACE study (first 160 participants) plus 1,254 subjects from 6 global collaborators. The repertoires were released in a freely available public database intended as a resource for research on the immune response to SARS-CoV-2. Where available, HLA class I and class II types were taken from metadata supplied by the sample provider and were not determined by assay-based typing. The material from the prospective study consisted of cDNA or gDNA derived from T cells, B-cell-depleted T cells, or PBMCs. The sample metadata nearly always contained a de-identified subject ID, COVID-19 status, age in years and sex.

Points on this clone: Its recognized antigen is unknown. One base away there is no much larger clone; base qualities are not given.

TCRbeta CDR3 regions were amplified from genomic DNA using the immunoSEQ Assay, a bias-controlled multiplex PCR. As for the original processing: The number of nucleated cells in each sample was estimated by amplification of reference gene primers within the assay. To quantify the absolute abundance of each unique TCRbeta CDR3 rearrangement, sequence reads were collapsed and filtered. For each sample, productive Simpson clonality was calculated as the square root of Simpson's diversity index across productive rearrangements. In its TCRdb copy, this immuneACCESS table keeps in-frame sequences only and misses some clones. Where compared with another copy, unresolved V genes explain less than half of these, and the others have no known cause. The DNA gave D and trimming, while V, J and clone size come from that table. In all, the sample holds 150,000 to 200,000 clones, and roughly 80% of those were seen once. The ten largest clones take up 15% to 20% of the sample.

Including cysteine and phenylalanine, the CDR3 has 15 amino acids. The retained sequence is limited to the CDR3, 45 bases, with the frame set at the first base. The germline V gene gives CDR1 as SGHVS and CDR2 as FQNEAQ. V and J lose 5 bases and 1 base, and a span of 12 bases separates them. Beyond this particular receptor, the publication reports: How much clinical and demographic metadata was included differed by source and by participant, and the metadata was provided uncurated.

In the prospective study, participants were about 18 to 90 years old, resided in about two dozen geographic areas of the United States, and were enrolled through a virtual design. To assign participants to cohorts, the prospective study relied on clinical history that participants themselves reported in a screening survey and a study questionnaire. Recovered participants in ImmuneRACE Cohort 3 were defined as having two consecutive negative NP/OP PCR tests, clearance from a healthcare professional, or resolution of symptoms. Mobile phlebotomists in the prospective study collected whole blood, serum and a nasopharyngeal or oropharyngeal swab from every participant. Additional blood draws and questionnaires over an approximately two-month period could optionally be provided by prospective study participants. Before DNA extraction, prospective study blood samples were shipped either frozen or at room temperature.

The rearranged chain carries TRBV7-8 and TRBJ2-1; the D segment could be TRBD2, given 7 matching bases. Material: PBMCs or T cells enriched from blood (not recorded which). The sequence was obtained from a woman aged 45-60 years who had recovered from COVID-19. The CDR3 protein is CASSQGTTSYNEQFF. The DNA is TGTGCCAGCAGCCAGGGGACTACTTCCTACAATGAGCAGTTCTTC.